One and the same sample provided the 20 T cell receptor beta chains below, sequenced in a study of T cell responses to AZD1222 COVID-19 vaccine. Profiled with immunoSEQ multiplex PCR; TCRdb holds only in-frame clones, not every one. The sample has 140,000 to 150,000 clones; around 90% are singletons. Sequencing was performed on peripheral blood, taken on day 0 of AZD1222 vaccination. The source is an adult in good health.

J is TRBJ2-5 and V is TRBV19, with 16 bases that match TRBD2. The germline CDR1 and CDR2 sequences are LNHDA and SQIVND (reference sequence). The CDR3 is made up of 18 amino acids. Trimming removed 7 bases from V and 5 bases from J; junction bases left unmatched: 13. In DNA form, the CDR3 reads TGTGCCAGTACCCCTAGGGGACTAGCGGGAGGGCCTTCGGAGACCCAGTACTTC. This encodes CASTPRGLAGGPSETQYF.

This chain connects TRBV14 to TRBJ1-6; D gene uncertain. This CDR3 comprises 14 residues. The germline V gene has CDR1 SGHDN and CDR2 FVKESK. V lost 0 bases, J lost 7 bases, and 7 bases lay in between. The CDR3 loop reads CASSQEGQNSPLHF. CDR3 nucleotides: TGTGCCAGCAGCCAAGAGGGCCAAAATTCACCCCTCCACTTT.

J is TRBJ1-6 and V is TRBV2; a weak D match, TRBD1 (6 bases). The CDR3 spans 14 residues. Looked up from germline, CDR1 is SNHLY and CDR2 is FYNNEI. Trimming stripped 6 bases from V and 12 bases from J, with 18 bases between. The CDR3: CASRAGQKGGPLHF. CDR3 nucleotide sequence: TGTGCCAGCAGAGCGGGACAAAAAGGCGGACCCCTCCACTTT.

The genes are TRBV4-3 and TRBJ2-5, with 8 bases lining up with TRBD2. Germline V gene lookup returns CDR1 LGHNA and CDR2 YSLEER. There are 16 residues in the CDR3. J was trimmed by 2 bases and V by 0 bases; bases with no gene match: 5. Here the CDR3 reads CASSQDRIAGQETQYF. The CDR3 DNA sequence: TGCGCCAGCAGCCAAGATCGGATAGCGGGGCAAGAGACCCAGTACTTC.

This clone is a singleton in its sample. This chain links TRBV6-5 with TRBJ2-7; 9 bases fit TRBD2. With V trimmed by 6 bases and J by 2 bases, 2 bases remained unmatched. CDR1 is MNHEY, CDR2 SVGAGI, per germline. CDR3 length: 13 amino acids. For the CDR3, the DNA is TGTGCCAGCAGGCGGGGGGGTACCTACGAGCAGTACTTC. Its protein product is CASRRGGTYEQYF.

The CDR3 loop reads CASSVSSDRAETQYF. In DNA form, the CDR3 reads TGTGCCAGCAGCGTGAGCTCGGACAGGGCGGAGACCCAGTACTTC. This rearrangement joins TRBV9 to TRBJ2-5; the match to TRBD1 covers 8 bases. Germline V gene data show CDR1 as SGDLS and CDR2 as YYNGEE. V lost 2 bases to trimming and J lost 5 bases; unmatched junction nucleotides: 8. CDR3 length: 15 residues. Looking up the rest from reference TRBV9 and TRBJ2-5 gives the full variable domain: DSGVTQTPKHLITATGQRVTLRCSPRSGDLSVYWYQQSLDQGLQFLIQYYNGEERAKGNILERFSAQQFPDLHSELNLSSLELGDSALYFCASSVSSDRAETQYFGPGTRLLVL.

The chain combines TRBV6-2 or TRBV6-3 with TRBJ2-7; unclear D gene. From germline, CDR1 is MNHEY and CDR2 SVGEGT. This CDR3 has 13 residues. Between the trimmed V and J ends, which lost 6 bases and 6 bases, there was a span of 15 bases. The CDR3 DNA reads TGTGCCAGCAGCCCCGGCCGTTGGGGCGAGCAGTACTTC. Protein sequence: CASSPGRWGEQYF.

CDR3 residues: CASSLEGRNTEAFF. The DNA of the CDR3 is TGTGCCAGCAGTTTGGAGGGAAGGAACACTGAAGCTTTCTTT. The chain has TRBV27 and TRBJ1-1; D call uncertain. Deletions cut 3 bases from V and 1 base from J, with 9 bases between. Per the germline V gene, CDR1 is MNHEY and CDR2 is SMNVEV (reference sequence). CDR3 length: 14 residues.

This clone is a singleton in its sample. CDR3: CASSIIAGGTYEQYF. The CDR3 DNA follows: TGTGCCAGTAGTATAATAGCGGGAGGCACCTACGAGCAGTACTTC. The chain has TRBV19 and TRBJ2-7, with 10 bases that match TRBD2. The ends lost 2 bases at V and 2 bases at J; junction bases unmatched: 3. The CDR3 length is 15 residues. Germline CDR1 and CDR2: LNHDA and SQIVND (reference sequence).

The chain combines TRBV18 with TRBJ2-3, with 7 bases aligning to TRBD1. V shed 1 base and J 1 base; nucleotides not matched to a gene: 11. The CDR3 loop spans 18 amino acids. Germline CDR1 is KGHSH and CDR2 is LQKENI. CDR3 DNA: TGTGCCAGCTCACCACTATTTACAGGGGCAAGGCGCACAGATACGCAGTATTTT. It is translated as CASSPLFTGARRTDTQYF. Using reference TRBV18 and TRBJ2-3 for the parts outside the CDR3, the full variable domain is NAGVMQNPRHLVRRRGQEARLRCSPMKGHSHVYWYRQLPEEGLKFMVYLQKENIIDESGMPKERFSAEFPKEGPSILRIQQVVRGDSAAYFCASSPLFTGARRTDTQYFGPGTRLTVL.

The rearrangement joins TRBV2 to TRBJ2-1; 7 bases match TRBD2. Germline trimming cut 7 bases from V and 0 bases from J; bases unmatched to any gene: 6. This CDR3 is built from 15 residues. Germline assignment: CDR1 SNHLY and CDR2 FYNNEI. CDR3 residues: CASTTAGPSYNEQFF. The CDR3, as DNA: TGTGCCAGCACTACAGCGGGGCCCTCCTACAATGAGCAGTTCTTC.

The chain is built from TRBV10-1 and TRBJ1-1, with 8 nucleotides matching TRBD1. The germline CDR1 and CDR2 sequences are WNHNN and SYGVQD (reference sequence). V trimming: 6 bases; J trimming: 1 base; junction bases outside the gene matches: 16. The CDR3 is made up of 18 amino acids. The CDR3 DNA reads as TGCGCCAGCAGCTACTCGGCTCAGGGGGCGATTCCGAACACTGAAGCTTTCTTT. Its protein product is CASSYSAQGAIPNTEAFF.

CDR3 region: CASSVEISSNTGELFF. For the CDR3, the DNA is TGTGCCAGCAGCGTAGAAATTAGCTCGAACACCGGGGAGCTGTTTTTT. V gene TRBV9 combines with J gene TRBJ2-2, with D unclear. Trimming left V 0 bases short and J 0 bases short, with 9 bases between. Germline lookup yields CDR1 SGDLS and CDR2 YYNGEE. This CDR3 contains 16 residues.

This clone has just one count. This chain uses TRBV24-1 with TRBJ2-1; D unresolved. CDR3 length: 12 residues. Germline CDR1 reads KGHDR; CDR2 reads SFDVKD. The V end was cut by 1 base, the J end by 15 bases, with 12 bases between. The DNA for the CDR3 is TGTGCCACCAGTGATTTTGATTCCCCGAGGTTCTTC. Translation: CATSDFDSPRFF.

The rearrangement links TRBV29-1 to TRBJ1-5; D uncertain. The CDR3 has 12 amino acids. V lost 4 bases, J lost 3 bases, and 7 bases lay in between. In germline, CDR1 is SQVTM, CDR2 ANQGSEA. CDR3 nucleotide sequence: TGCAGCGTTGGGGGTCTCAATCAGCCCCAGCATTTT. Its translation is CSVGGLNQPQHF.

This chain joins TRBV19 and TRBJ1-5, with unresolved D. Per germline, CDR1 LNHDA and CDR2 SQIVND (reference sequence). This CDR3 comprises 11 residues. With 3 bases removed from V and 6 bases from J, the gap between germline ends came to 3 bases. CDR3: CASSMSQPQHF. CDR3 bases: TGTGCCAGTAGTATGAGTCAGCCCCAGCATTTT.

The rearrangement joins TRBV3-1 (or the pseudogene TRBV3-2) to TRBJ2-1; 7 bases agree with TRBD2. Trimming took 0 bases from V and 5 from J; bases not matched to a gene: 10. The germline CDR1 and CDR2 sequences are LGHDT and YNNKEL (reference sequence). This CDR3 is 17 amino acids long. CDR3: CASSQDPSSGVNNEQFF. The CDR3 DNA reads as TGTGCCAGCAGCCAAGACCCTTCTAGCGGAGTCAACAATGAGCAGTTCTTC.

This chain connects TRBV19 to TRBJ2-1; tentative D call: TRBD2 (6 bases). The V end lost 7 bases, the J end lost 10 bases, and 11 bases lay between the germline ends. In germline, CDR1 is LNHDA, CDR2 SQIVND (reference sequence). CDR3 length: 11 residues. In DNA form, the CDR3 reads TGTGCCAGTAACGATCGGGGGGAGCAGTTCTTC. Translated: CASNDRGEQFF.

The chain carries TRBV3-1 (or the pseudogene TRBV3-2) and TRBJ2-5; D is unclear. CDR3 size: 14 residues. CDR1 LGHDT and CDR2 YNNKEL come from the germline V gene (reference sequence). Trimming pared 4 bases from V and 1 base from J, leaving 10 bases between. The CDR3 here is CASSPHGSQETQYF. The DNA for the CDR3 is TGTGCCAGCAGCCCCCACGGGTCCCAAGAGACCCAGTACTTC.

V usage is TRBV4-3 and J usage is TRBJ1-3; tentatively, D is TRBD1 (5 bases). Between the trimmed V and J ends, which lost 1 base and 2 bases, there was a span of 9 bases. Germline assignment: CDR1 LGHNA and CDR2 YSLEER. The CDR3 spans 15 residues. The CDR3 coding sequence is TGCGCCAGCAGCCAAGGATGGGACGCTGGAAACACCATATATTTT. This sequence encodes CASSQGWDAGNTIYF.